A single sample gave rise to the 9 T cell receptor beta chains below, sequenced in a study of T cell repertoires in aging, cancer and after chemotherapy. Peripheral blood genomic DNA, not sorted cells or RNA, was the template. TRB rearrangements spanning V, D and J were amplified using mixed TRB-A/B primers. A single record per CDR3 protein comes from TCRdb applying MiXCR to the multiplex PCR reads. The table has over 3,500 distinct CDR3 sequences, about 29% seen once. The sample was blood. These receptors all stem from a human donor with a solid tumor.

This clonotype occurred a few times. The rearrangement links TRBV6-2 or TRBV6-3 to TRBJ2-7, with 14 bases lining up with TRBD2. V trimming: 7 bases; J trimming: 4 bases; junction bases outside the gene matches: 3. There are 14 residues in the CDR3. The germline V gene has CDR1 MNHEY and CDR2 SVGEGT. The CDR3 loop reads CASTGLAGGYEQYF. The DNA for the CDR3 is TGTGCCAGCACCGGACTAGCGGGGGGTTACGAGCAGTACTTC.

V gene TRBV12-3 or TRBV12-4 combines with J gene TRBJ2-2; TRBD2 might be the D (6 bases). V dropped 6 bases and J dropped 8 bases, with 16 bases sitting between them. The CDR3 extends over 14 amino acids. The DNA of the CDR3 is TGTGCCAGCAGCCCGCCGGGGGAGGTTGGGGAGCTGTTTTTT. This gives the protein CASSPPGEVGELFF.

V and J are TRBV20-1 and TRBJ1-5; D is undetermined. The V end was cut by 7 bases, the J end by 4 bases, with 11 bases between. The CDR3 runs 12 residues. Germline lookup yields CDR1 DFQATT and CDR2 SNEGSKA (reference sequence). CDR3: CSGARGNQPQHF. The CDR3 DNA follows: TGCAGTGGCGCTAGAGGAAATCAGCCCCAGCATTTT.

The chain recombines TRBV6-1 with TRBJ2-2; TRBD1 aligns across 11 bases. CDR3 length equals 16 residues. After removal of 5 bases from V and 7 bases from J, the junction contained 9 bases not matched to a gene. Germline loops: CDR1 MNHNS, CDR2 SASEGT. The CDR3 DNA is TGTGCCAGCAGTTACATGGGACAGGGGGGTTACGGGGAGCTGTTTTTT. It encodes CASSYMGQGGYGELFF.

A note on this clonotype: The CDR3 does not close with the conserved phenylalanine or tryptophan, likely indicating a read error. The chain has TRBV5-6 and TRBJ1-5, with D hard to call. This CDR3 has 14 amino acids. The V end was cut by 2 bases, the J end by 7 bases, with 13 bases between. Germline assignment: CDR1 SGHDT and CDR2 YYEEEE. The CDR3 DNA reads as TGTGCCAGCAGCTTTGGCCATTCGTCGCAGCCCCAGCATCTT. Its translation: CASSFGHSSQPQHL.

The CDR3 DNA reads as TGTGCTAGTGGTTTGGTTCCGCGCGCGCAAGGGCAGTTCTTC. Its translation: CASGLVPRAQGQFF. This rearrangement joins TRBV12-3 or TRBV12-4 to TRBJ2-1; D gene uncertain. The CDR3 extends over 14 amino acids.

The rearrangement joins TRBV24-1 to TRBJ1-2; a weak D match, TRBD1 (5 bases). Per germline, CDR1 KGHDR and CDR2 SFDVKD. This CDR3 has 14 amino acids. V was pared by 3 bases and J by 6 bases, with 13 bases between. CDR3 sequence (DNA): TGTGCCACCAGTGATCCCTCCAGGGAAGATGGCTACACCTTC. Its protein is CATSDPSREDGYTF.

In its sample, this clonotype ranks as medium-sized. The chain links TRBV15 to TRBJ2-3; the match to TRBD2 covers 11 bases. V was clipped by 1 base and J by 3 bases; unmatched bases: 3. This CDR3 has 16 amino acids. Germline V CDR1 and CDR2: LNHNV, YYDKDF (reference sequence). In nucleotides, the CDR3 is TGTGCCACCAGCAGAGGGGCTAGCGGGGGGACAGATACGCAGTATTTT. This encodes CATSRGASGGTDTQYF.

This clonotype was observed a few times. J is TRBJ1-5 and V is TRBV7-2; D is uncertain. V lost 1 base and J 5 bases, leaving 9 bases between the germline ends. Germline values: CDR1 SGHTA, CDR2 FQGNSA. CDR3 length: 14 amino acids. The CDR3 region has the DNA TGTGCCAGCAGCTTAGACACAATCGATCAGCCCCAGCATTTT. Amino acid sequence: CASSLDTIDQPQHF.